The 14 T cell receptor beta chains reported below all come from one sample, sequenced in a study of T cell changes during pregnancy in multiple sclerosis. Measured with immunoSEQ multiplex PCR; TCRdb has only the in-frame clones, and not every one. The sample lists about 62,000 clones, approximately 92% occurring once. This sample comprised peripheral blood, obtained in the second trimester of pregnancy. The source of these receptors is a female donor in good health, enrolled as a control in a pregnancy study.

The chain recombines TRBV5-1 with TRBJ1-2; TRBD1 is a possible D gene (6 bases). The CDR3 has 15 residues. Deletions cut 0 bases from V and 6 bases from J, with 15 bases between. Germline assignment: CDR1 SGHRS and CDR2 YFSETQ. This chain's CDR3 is CASSLGGRGPDGYTF. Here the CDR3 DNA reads TGCGCCAGCAGCTTGGGGGGCAGGGGTCCCGATGGCTACACCTTC. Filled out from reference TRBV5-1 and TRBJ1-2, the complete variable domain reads KAGVTQTPRYLIKTRGQQVTLSCSPISGHRSVSWYQQTPGQGLQFLFEYFSETQRNKGNFPGRFSGRQFSNSRSEMNVSTLELGDSALYLCASSLGGRGPDGYTFGSGTRLTVV.

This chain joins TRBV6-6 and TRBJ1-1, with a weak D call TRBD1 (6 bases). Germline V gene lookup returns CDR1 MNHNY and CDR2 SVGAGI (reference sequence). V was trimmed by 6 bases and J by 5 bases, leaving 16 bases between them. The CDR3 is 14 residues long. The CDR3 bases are TGTGCCAGCAGCCCCTCCGGGGGGCTTACTGAAGCTTTCTTT. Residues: CASSPSGGLTEAFF.

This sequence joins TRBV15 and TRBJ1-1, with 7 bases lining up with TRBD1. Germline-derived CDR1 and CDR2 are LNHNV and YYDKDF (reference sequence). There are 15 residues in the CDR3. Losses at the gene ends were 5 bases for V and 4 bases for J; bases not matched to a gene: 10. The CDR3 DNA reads TGTGCCACCAGCGAAGGGGGGCAGGGGGGCACTGAAGCTTTCTTT. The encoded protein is CATSEGGQGGTEAFF.

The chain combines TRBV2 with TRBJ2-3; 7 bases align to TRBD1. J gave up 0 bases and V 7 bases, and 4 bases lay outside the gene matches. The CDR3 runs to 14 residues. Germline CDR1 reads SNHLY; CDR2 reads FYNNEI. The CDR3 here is CASMDRSSTDTQYF. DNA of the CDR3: TGTGCCAGCATGGACAGGTCTAGCACAGATACGCAGTATTTT.

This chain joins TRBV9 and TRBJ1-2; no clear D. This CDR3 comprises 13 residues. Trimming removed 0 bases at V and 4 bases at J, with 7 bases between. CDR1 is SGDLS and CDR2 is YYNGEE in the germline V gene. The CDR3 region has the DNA TGTGCCAGCAGCGTAGGCCCGGGCTATGGCTACACCTTC. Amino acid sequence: CASSVGPGYGYTF. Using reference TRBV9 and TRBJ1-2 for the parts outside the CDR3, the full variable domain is DSGVTQTPKHLITATGQRVTLRCSPRSGDLSVYWYQQSLDQGLQFLIQYYNGEERAKGNILERFSAQQFPDLHSELNLSSLELGDSALYFCASSVGPGYGYTFGSGTRLTVV.

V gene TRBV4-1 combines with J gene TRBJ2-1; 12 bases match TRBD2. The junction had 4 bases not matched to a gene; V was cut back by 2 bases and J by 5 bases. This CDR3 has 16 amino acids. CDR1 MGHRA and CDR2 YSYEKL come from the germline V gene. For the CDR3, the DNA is TGCGCCAGCAGCCAACAAGGACTAGCGGGAAACAATGAGCAGTTCTTC. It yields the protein CASSQQGLAGNNEQFF.

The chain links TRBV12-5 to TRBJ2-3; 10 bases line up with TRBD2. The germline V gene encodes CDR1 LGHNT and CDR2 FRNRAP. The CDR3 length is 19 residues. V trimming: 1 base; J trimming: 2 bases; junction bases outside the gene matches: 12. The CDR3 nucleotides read TGTGCTAGTGGTTTGGCAACCCCGCTAGCGGGGGACCCCACAGATACGCAGTATTTT. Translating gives CASGLATPLAGDPTDTQYF.

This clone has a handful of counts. CDR3 in DNA: TGTGCCTGGAGTGTGGGAGCGGGGGGGCCCACAGATACGCAGTATTTT. This translates into CAWSVGAGGPTDTQYF. The chain combines TRBV30 with TRBJ2-3; 10 nucleotides align to TRBD2. The CDR3 covers 16 residues. V lost 0 bases, J lost 2 bases, and 5 bases stayed unmatched. Looked up from germline, CDR1 is GTSNPN and CDR2 is SVGIG (reference sequence).

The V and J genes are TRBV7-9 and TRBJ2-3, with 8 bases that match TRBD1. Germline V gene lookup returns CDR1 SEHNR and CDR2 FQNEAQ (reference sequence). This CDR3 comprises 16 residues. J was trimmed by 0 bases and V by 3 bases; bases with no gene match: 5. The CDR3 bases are TGTGCCAGCAGCTTGGGACAGGCTGCTAGCACAGATACGCAGTATTTT. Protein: CASSLGQAASTDTQYF.

The DNA for the CDR3 is TGTGCCAGCTCACCACTGGCAGGGGTCACAGATACGCAGTATTTT. Its translation: CASSPLAGVTDTQYF. The rearrangement joins TRBV18 to TRBJ2-3; D perhaps matches TRBD1 (6 bases). CDR3 length: 15 amino acids. Deletions cut 1 base from V and 2 bases from J, with 10 bases between. Germline CDR1 and CDR2: KGHSH and LQKENI.

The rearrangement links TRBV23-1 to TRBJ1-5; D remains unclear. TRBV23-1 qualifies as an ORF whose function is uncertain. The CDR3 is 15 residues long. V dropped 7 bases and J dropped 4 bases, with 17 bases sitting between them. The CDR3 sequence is CASIPTENGNQPQHF. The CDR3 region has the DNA TGCGCCAGCATTCCCACAGAGAATGGGAATCAGCCCCAGCATTTT.

The CDR3 is CASSFTTGGYTF. The DNA for the CDR3 is TGTGCCAGCAGCTTTACAACAGGAGGCTACACCTTC. The J gene is TRBJ1-2, the V gene TRBV5-6, with D perhaps TRBD1 (5 bases). V was trimmed by 2 bases and J by 8 bases, leaving 10 bases between them. Germline values: CDR1 SGHDT, CDR2 YYEEEE. The CDR3 has 12 residues. Together with reference TRBV5-6 and TRBJ1-2, the CDR3 gives the full variable domain: DAGVTQSPTHLIKTRGQQVTLRCSPKSGHDTVSWYQQALGQGPQFIFQYYEEEERQRGNFPDRFSGHQFPNYSSELNVNALLLGDSALYLCASSFTTGGYTFGSGTRLTVV.

CDR3 amino acids: CASSGTSGLYEQYF. The CDR3 DNA reads TGTGCCAGCAGCGGGACTAGCGGTTTGTACGAGCAGTACTTC. This chain joins TRBV27 and TRBJ2-7; 11 positions match TRBD2. V lost 6 bases to trimming and J lost 4 bases; unmatched junction nucleotides: 5. This CDR3 has 14 residues. CDR1 and CDR2 (germline): MNHEY, SMNVEV (reference sequence).

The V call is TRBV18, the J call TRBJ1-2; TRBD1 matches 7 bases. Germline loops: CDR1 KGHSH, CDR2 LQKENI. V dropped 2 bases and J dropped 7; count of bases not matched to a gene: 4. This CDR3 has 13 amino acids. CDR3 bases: TGTGCCAGCTCACCAGTGGGGGACAGTGGCTACACCTTC. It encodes CASSPVGDSGYTF.